Each of the 14 T cell receptor beta chains below was sequenced from the same sample in a study of blood T cell repertoires in COVID-19 (TCRdb year 2020). Library method: the immunoSEQ multiplex PCR assay. The table comes from immuneACCESS by way of TCRdb, which keeps in-frame sequences with V and J called. Part of the clones is missing from these tables; in studies checked, under half for an unresolved V gene and the rest for unknown reasons. This sample holds fewer than 70,000 clones; 85% were observed only once. In total, the top ten clones hold around 2.9% of the sample. The sample was peripheral blood. The source is an elderly man with acute or convalescent COVID-19.

CDR3 loop: CASSGLAGVGGELFF. In DNA, the CDR3 is TGTGCCAGCAGCGGACTAGCGGGAGTTGGCGGGGAGCTGTTTTTT. The rearrangement links TRBV3-1 (or the pseudogene TRBV3-2) to TRBJ2-2; 13 bases fit TRBD2. Per germline, CDR1 LGHDT and CDR2 YNNKEL (reference sequence). V dropped 5 bases and J dropped 7; count of bases not matched to a gene: 4. The CDR3 spans 15 residues.

The genes are TRBV3-1 (or the pseudogene TRBV3-2) and TRBJ2-7, with 9 bases aligning to TRBD1. This CDR3 comprises 14 residues. Germline V lookup: CDR1 LGHDT, CDR2 YNNKEL (reference sequence). J was trimmed by 6 bases and V by 4 bases; bases with no gene match: 7. The CDR3 reads CASSLRDRVSEQYF. In nucleotides, the CDR3 is TGTGCCAGCAGCCTCCGGGACAGGGTATCCGAGCAGTACTTC.

The genes are TRBV3-1 (or the pseudogene TRBV3-2) and TRBJ1-2; 9 nucleotides agree with TRBD1. The germline CDR1 and CDR2 sequences are LGHDT and YNNKEL (reference sequence). The CDR3 loop spans 15 amino acids. V dropped 4 bases and J dropped 7; count of bases not matched to a gene: 10. The CDR3 sequence: CASSLVGTGMGGYTF. Written as DNA, the CDR3 is TGTGCCAGCAGCCTTGTAGGGACAGGGATGGGTGGCTACACCTTC.

The count of this clone is one. The V gene is TRBV3-1 (or the pseudogene TRBV3-2), the J gene TRBJ2-5; 8 positions agree with TRBD2. CDR1 LGHDT and CDR2 YNNKEL come from the germline V gene (reference sequence). V lost 6 bases, J lost 6 bases, and 9 bases stayed unmatched. The CDR3 loop spans 14 amino acids. CDR3 sequence (DNA): TGTGCCAGCAGTATCGGCGGGAGGCCACAGACCCAGTACTTC. It specifies CASSIGGRPQTQYF.

The rearrangement links TRBV13 to TRBJ2-5, with 7 bases identical to TRBD2. CDR1 is PRHDT and CDR2 is FYEKMQ in the germline V gene (reference sequence). V shed 1 base, J shed 4 bases, and the junction held 6 bases outside the gene matches. The CDR3 covers 15 residues. CDR3: CASSLVGGGGETQYF. CDR3 in DNA: TGTGCCAGCAGCTTAGTCGGCGGCGGGGGAGAGACCCAGTACTTC. Variable domain in full (rest from reference TRBV13 and TRBJ2-5): AAGVIQSPRHLIKEKRETATLKCYPIPRHDTVYWYQQGPGQDPQFLISFYEKMQSDKGSIPDRFSAQQFSDYHSELNMSSLELGDSALYFCASSLVGGGGETQYFGPGTRLLVL.

This chain uses TRBV5-5 with TRBJ2-3; no reliable D call. V shed 2 bases and J shed 3 bases, with 7 bases lying between them. Germline V gives CDR1 SGHKS, CDR2 YYEKEE (reference sequence). CDR3 length: 13 amino acids. The CDR3 nucleotides are TGTGCCAGCAGCTTCCCGAGAACAGATACGCAGTATTTT. It codes for CASSFPRTDTQYF.

The rearrangement links TRBV7-9 to TRBJ2-7; unclear D gene. V lost 5 bases to trimming and J lost 6 bases, with 5 bases between them. Germline CDR1 SEHNR, CDR2 FQNEAQ (reference sequence). The CDR3 is made up of 10 amino acids. The CDR3 here is CASSPREQYF. CDR3 sequence (DNA): TGTGCCAGCAGCCCCCGCGAGCAGTACTTC.

V usage is TRBV24-1 and J usage is TRBJ2-1, with 10 bases fitting TRBD2. Germline V lookup: CDR1 KGHDR, CDR2 SFDVKD. CDR3 length equals 19 residues. V shed 5 bases, J shed 0 bases, and the junction held 12 bases outside the gene matches. The CDR3 DNA is TGTGCCACCAGTGGTACTCCGGGACTAGCGATGAGCTCCTACAATGAGCAGTTCTTC. Amino acids: CATSGTPGLAMSSYNEQFF.

This chain joins TRBV2 and TRBJ2-5; D is unresolved. This CDR3 has 13 amino acids. Looked up from germline, CDR1 is SNHLY and CDR2 is FYNNEI. V lost 3 bases and J 5 bases, leaving 10 bases between the germline ends. CDR3 loop: CASSEGPQETQYF. The CDR3 DNA sequence: TGTGCCAGCAGTGAGGGCCCTCAGGAGACCCAGTACTTC.

This clone was seen just once. This chain links TRBV6-5 with TRBJ1-1; D unresolved. V shed 2 bases and J shed 6 bases, with 13 bases lying between them. The CDR3 loop spans 14 amino acids. Germline values: CDR1 MNHEY, CDR2 SVGAGI. The CDR3 nucleotides are TGTGCCAGCAGTTACGCCTTCGTTGGAGCTGAAGCTTTCTTT. It codes for CASSYAFVGAEAFF.

This clone showed up just once. This chain connects TRBV7-7 to TRBJ2-5; TRBD1 aligns across 7 bases. Germline loops: CDR1 SSHAT, CDR2 FNYEAQ (reference sequence). This CDR3 comprises 15 residues. V lost 5 bases, J lost 1 base, and 7 bases stayed unmatched. In DNA form, the CDR3 reads TGTGCCAGCAGCCCACGACAGGGCCCCCAAGAGACCCAGTACTTC. Translating it yields CASSPRQGPQETQYF.

This chain links TRBV6-5 with TRBJ2-2; weak D call: TRBD2 (5 bases). The CDR3 has 15 amino acids. V was clipped by 7 bases and J by 4 bases, with 16 bases between them. The germline V gene has CDR1 MNHEY and CDR2 SVGAGI. The CDR3 is CASKEEQLTTGELFF. DNA of the CDR3: TGTGCCAGCAAGGAGGAACAGCTTACCACCGGGGAGCTGTTTTTT.

This chain links TRBV29-1 with TRBJ2-7; D is possibly TRBD2 (6 bases). This CDR3 has 13 residues. V was pared by 4 bases and J by 1 base, with 11 bases between. The germline gives CDR1 SQVTM, CDR2 ANQGSEA. The CDR3 sequence: CSVGVGGSYEQYF. CDR3 DNA: TGCAGCGTTGGGGTGGGGGGATCCTACGAGCAGTACTTC.

This clone was picked up one time. The gene calls are TRBV6-2 or TRBV6-3 and TRBJ1-3; D is undetermined. Germline CDR1 is MNHEY and CDR2 is SVGEGT. The CDR3 extends over 16 amino acids. Deletions cut 1 base from V and 0 bases from J, with 10 bases between. CDR3 DNA sequence: TGTGCCAGCAGTTACTATCCTCTCAGCTCTGGAAACACCATATATTTT. Amino acid sequence: CASSYYPLSSGNTIYF.